The 4 T cell receptor beta chains in this list originate from one sample, sequenced in a study of blood T cell repertoires in COVID-19 (dated by TCRdb to about 2020). Libraries came from the immunoSEQ multiplex PCR assay. This is the immuneACCESS table as TCRdb keeps it, with only in-frame sequences that have V and J called. A part of the clones is gone; compared with another copy, unresolved V genes explain less than half, and the rest is unexplained. Counted in this sample were about 80,000 clones; roughly 90% of them appeared once. Together, the top ten hold 6% to 8.5% of the sample. The sample consisted of peripheral blood. These receptors were obtained from a man in his 70s with acute or convalescent COVID-19.

The V call is TRBV18, the J call TRBJ2-1; weak D call: TRBD1 (5 bases). The CDR3 covers 12 residues. Germline CDR1 reads KGHSH; CDR2 reads LQKENI. Trimming left V 4 bases short and J 9 bases short, with 10 bases between. The CDR3 DNA reads TGTGCCAGCTCACTATTAGGGGTTGAGCAGTTCTTC. Its protein is CASSLLGVEQFF.

V gene TRBV5-6 combines with J gene TRBJ2-1; D remains ambiguous. The CDR3 spans 13 residues. Germline lookup yields CDR1 SGHDT and CDR2 YYEEEE. V was clipped by 1 base and J by 3 bases, with 5 bases between them. CDR3 DNA sequence: TGTGCCAGCAGCTTGCCCAGCTACAATGAGCAGTTCTTC. Translated: CASSLPSYNEQFF.

J is TRBJ2-7 and V is TRBV4-3; 8 positions agree with TRBD1. This CDR3 is 18 amino acids long. In germline, CDR1 is LGHNA, CDR2 YSLEER. V dropped 4 bases and J dropped 1; count of bases not matched to a gene: 15. CDR3 nucleotide sequence: TGCGCCAGCAGCCGAAGTTGGCAGGGGGACAGGCGGTCCTACGAGCAGTACTTC. This sequence encodes CASSRSWQGDRRSYEQYF.

The genes are TRBV4-2 and TRBJ1-5; 8 positions match TRBD1. V lost 2 bases to trimming and J lost 8 bases; unmatched junction nucleotides: 8. The length of the CDR3 is 15 residues. The germline gives CDR1 LGHNA, CDR2 YNFKEQ. The CDR3 nucleotides are TGTGCCAGCAGCCAATCCGGACAGGGTACGGAGCCCCAGCATTTT. This gives the protein CASSQSGQGTEPQHF.